The subject of this entry is one T cell receptor (beta chain). Its antigen is unknown. This specimen belongs to a study of cytomegalovirus exposure and HLA in healthy donors. V trimming: 2 bases; J trimming: 3 bases; junction bases outside the gene matches: 7. Germline CDR1 reads SGHTA; CDR2 reads FQGNSA. CDR3 length: 16 residues. It was with 60 Vbeta and 13 Jbeta primers that the PCR ran. Using immunoSEQ multiplex PCR, the repertoire was profiled, and TCRdb retains in-frame clones only, with some absent. The sample holds approximately 180,000 clones, 80% seen once. Study results and caveats: Follow-up analysis seemed to connect common viral pathogens with several of the most significant clusters identified. Presence/absence analyses rested on an assumption that sequencing depth was roughly uniform across donors. The study recorded some 160 TCR beta chains that were cytomegalovirus-associated.

This chain joins TRBV7-2 and TRBJ2-3, with 8 positions matching TRBD2. The sample comprised PBMCs. The origin of this receptor is a woman between 40 and 50 years old in good health and CMV-seronegative. The CDR3: CASSLRASGRTDTQYF. For the CDR3, the DNA is TGTGCCAGCAGCTTAAGGGCTAGCGGGCGGACAGATACGCAGTATTTT.